The sequence of this T cell receptor beta chain was determined in a study of early T cells in non-severe SARS-CoV-2 infection (dated by TCRdb to the early 2020s). With regard to the full study: Bulk RNA from unsorted whole blood was used for TCR sequencing, so alpha and beta chains could not be paired.

Set within a cohort of healthcare workers in London, UK, this nested case-control study involved weekly PCR testing of nasopharyngeal swabs along with blood sampling. Between 23 and 31 March 2020, the week of the UK lockdown, healthcare workers were enrolled and then followed up weekly for as long as 16 weeks. The paper's findings and limits, for the study overall: VDJdb matching was skewed toward anti-spike CD8 responses, so virus-specific expansions were likely underestimated and private and CD4 specificities were missed.

The CDR3, cysteine through phenylalanine, is 13 amino acids long. CDR3 DNA only is kept here, 39 bases in frame from base 1. CDR1 SGHTA and CDR2 FQGNSA are derived from the germline V gene. Libraries were prepared through 5' RACE. Sequencing used a NextSeq 500. Unique molecular identifiers were attached to individual cDNA molecules in the TCR library protocol so that sequencing error and PCR bias could be corrected. TCR alpha and beta chains were both sequenced, and the abundances of alpha and beta sequences in each sample were closely correlated with each other. The paper's data handling went like this. Decombinator V4 was used to perform V gene, J gene and CDR3 annotation of TCR sequences. TCRs were defined as expanded if a significant change between any two time points was detected under a Poisson model with p below 0.0001. TCR abundances were normalised to the total number of TCRs sequenced in each sample and reported as counts per million. MAIT TCRs were defined by TRAV1-2 paired with TRAJ12, TRAJ20 or TRAJ33, and iNKT TCRs by TRAV10 paired with TRAJ18. A search of VDJdb, accessed on 1 November 2021, was run for TCRs annotated to CMV, EBV and SARS-CoV-2, with TCRs annotated for multiple antigens excluded. TCRdb reran the public reads through fastp at Q25 and MiXCR, keeping productive beta chains. Each entry is one CDR3 protein sequence, shown with its most common DNA and genes. The V and J calls and clone size are TCRdb's, not the authors'. A total of tens of thousands of distinct CDR3 sequences appear in this sample, around 9.3% of them only once. The ten largest clones take up 3.5% to 4% of the sample.

This clonotype has a handful of counts. Its antigen specificity is not known. One junction end disagrees with the germline gene, perhaps due to a read error. Sequencing was performed on whole blood, taken at baseline. The rearrangement joined TRBV7-2 to TRBJ2-2; a tentative D match to TRBD1 spans 6 bases. This sequence was found in an adult who was a healthcare worker with PCR-confirmed SARS-CoV-2 infection or an uninfected control (not recorded which). This receptor carries the CDR3 CASSLPGAGELFF. The DNA sequence is TGTGCCAGCAGCTTACCAGGGGCCGGGGAGCTTTTTTTT.